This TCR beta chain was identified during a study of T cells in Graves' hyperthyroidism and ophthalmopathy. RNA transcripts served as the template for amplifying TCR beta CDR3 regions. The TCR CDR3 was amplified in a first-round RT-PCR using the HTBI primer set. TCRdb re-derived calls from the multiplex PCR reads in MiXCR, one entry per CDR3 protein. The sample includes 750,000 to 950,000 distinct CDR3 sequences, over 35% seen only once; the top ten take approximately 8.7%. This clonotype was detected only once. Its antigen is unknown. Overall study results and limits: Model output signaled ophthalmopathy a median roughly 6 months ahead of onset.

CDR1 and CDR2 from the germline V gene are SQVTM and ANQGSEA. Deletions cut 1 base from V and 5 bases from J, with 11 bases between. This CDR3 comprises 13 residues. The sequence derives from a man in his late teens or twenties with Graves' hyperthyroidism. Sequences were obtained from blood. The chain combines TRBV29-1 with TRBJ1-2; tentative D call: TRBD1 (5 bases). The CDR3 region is CSVEGGVGYGYTF. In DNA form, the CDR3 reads TGCAGCGTTGAAGGGGGCGTAGGGTATGGCTACACCTTC.